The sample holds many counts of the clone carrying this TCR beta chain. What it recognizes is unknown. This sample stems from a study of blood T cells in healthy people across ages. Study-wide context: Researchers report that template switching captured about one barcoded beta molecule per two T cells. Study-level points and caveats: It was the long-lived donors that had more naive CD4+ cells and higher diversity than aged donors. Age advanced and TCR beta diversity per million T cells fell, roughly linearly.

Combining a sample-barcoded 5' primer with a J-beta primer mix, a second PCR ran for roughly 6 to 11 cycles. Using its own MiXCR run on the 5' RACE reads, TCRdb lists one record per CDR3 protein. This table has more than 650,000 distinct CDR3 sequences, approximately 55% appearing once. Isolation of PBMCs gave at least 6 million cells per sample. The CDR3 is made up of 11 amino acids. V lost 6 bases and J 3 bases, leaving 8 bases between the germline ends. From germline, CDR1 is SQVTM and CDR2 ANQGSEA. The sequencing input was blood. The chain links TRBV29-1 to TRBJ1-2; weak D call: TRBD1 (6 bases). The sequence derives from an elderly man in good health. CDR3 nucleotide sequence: TGCAGCGTAGGGGGGGACTATGGCTACACCTTC. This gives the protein CSVGGDYGYTF.